A single sample gave rise to the 5 T cell receptor beta chains below, sequenced in a study of T cell responses to AZD1222 COVID-19 vaccine. Sequencing was performed with immunoSEQ multiplex PCR; in TCRdb, only in-frame clones are kept and a portion is missing. The table lists under 35,000 clones, about nine tenths of them singletons. The sequencing used peripheral blood, collected 28 days after the second AZD1222 dose. The receptors come from an adult who received the AZD1222 COVID-19 vaccine.

The chain carries TRBV3-1 (or the pseudogene TRBV3-2) and TRBJ2-5; D may be TRBD1 (7 bases). V was pared by 6 bases and J by 10 bases, with 27 bases between. This CDR3 has 16 amino acids. CDR1 is LGHDT and CDR2 is YNNKEL in the germline V gene (reference sequence). The CDR3 DNA follows: TGTGCCAGCAGTCTTCACGGAGGGGGCCCAGCTTGGAGCCAGTACTTC. Amino acid sequence: CASSLHGGGPAWSQYF.

The rearrangement uses TRBV10-3 and TRBJ1-3; 7 nucleotides align to TRBD1. The germline gives CDR1 ENHRY, CDR2 SYGVKD. Trimming at V came to 7 bases and at J to 0 bases, leaving 6 bases not matched to a gene. There are 15 residues in the CDR3. The CDR3 DNA reads TGTGCCATCACCCGGGGGACAGTCTCTGGAAACACCATATATTTT. This sequence encodes CAITRGTVSGNTIYF.

The genes are TRBV7-8 and TRBJ1-2; perhaps TRBD1 as D (6 bases). V lost 4 bases and J lost 5, with 17 bases in between. The CDR3 runs 15 residues. The V gene's germline CDR1 is SGHVS and CDR2 FQNEAQ. CDR3 nucleotide sequence: TGTGCCAGCAGCTCCGGGACAACTAGAAATTATGGCTACACCTTC. Protein product: CASSSGTTRNYGYTF.

The chain is built from TRBV4-1 and TRBJ1-4, with 7 bases lining up with TRBD1. The V segment lost 2 bases and the J segment 7 bases; nucleotides outside the gene matches: 10. Germline assignment: CDR1 MGHRA and CDR2 YSYEKL. There are 16 residues in the CDR3. CDR3 bases: TGCGCCAGCAGCCAACCGGGACAGTCCTGGGGTGAAAAACTGTTTTTT. As protein: CASSQPGQSWGEKLFF.

The chain links TRBV6-6 to TRBJ1-5; 9 bases map to TRBD1. This CDR3 comprises 17 residues. V gave up 5 bases and J gave up 7 bases; unmatched junction bases: 15. In germline, CDR1 is MNHNY, CDR2 SVGAGI (reference sequence). CDR3 residues: CASSPVPDRGGGQPQHF. CDR3 DNA sequence: TGTGCCAGCAGTCCCGTCCCCGACAGGGGGGGAGGGCAGCCCCAGCATTTT.